The entry that follows covers one TCR beta chain sequence. This was the immunoSEQ v3 assay. The table came from immunoSEQ multiplex PCR; TCRdb's copy has only in-frame clones and leaves some out. The table shows tens of thousands of clones, with under 75% occurring only once. The data belong to a study of TIL therapy for anti-PD-1-resistant metastatic lung cancer. Study at large: Half of patients were current or former smokers. Tumors carried a median roughly 1.5 non-synonymous mutations per megabase.

Documented time point: pre-treatment sample, taken before nivolumab and TIL therapy. CDR1 is SNHLY, CDR2 FYNNEI, per germline. V lost 3 bases to trimming and J lost 6 bases, with 9 bases between them. The CDR3 has 12 residues. Sequenced here: blood, sampled at baseline. This TCR came from a person aged 25-79 years with non-small cell lung cancer. The chain carries TRBV2 and TRBJ2-7; D may be TRBD2 (6 bases). The DNA for the CDR3 is TGTGCCAGCAGTGAGTTGCGGGGCGAGCAGTACTTC. It specifies CASSELRGEQYF.